This is a list of T cell receptor beta chains from one sample in a study of blood T cell repertoires in COVID-19. Sequencing was performed with immunoSEQ multiplex PCR; in TCRdb, only in-frame clones are kept and a portion is missing. Of fewer than 250,000 clones listed, roughly nine tenths are singletons. The material sequenced was peripheral blood. Receptors were obtained from a man aged 25-40 years with acute or convalescent COVID-19. The conserved cysteine and the conserved F or W are not part of the CDR3 here. The order of the fields is clone size, D gene, CDR3 length, V gene, CDR3 protein. The D gene is left open where the match is weak. Clone size is stated in some rows and not others, as once, few, many or a class when expanded.

abundance: .
d_gene: TRBD2
len: 15
v_gene: TRBV19
CDR3aa: ASSSPPGSGGTDTQY

abundance: .
d_gene: TRBD1
len: 14
v_gene: TRBV7-8
CDR3aa: ASSLLYRGLNQPQH

abundance: .
d_gene: .
len: 11
v_gene: TRBV30
CDR3aa: AWGYTGTGELF

abundance: .
d_gene: .
len: 12
v_gene: TRBV5-1
CDR3aa: ASSVEGNPDTQY

abundance: .
d_gene: TRBD2
len: 13
v_gene: TRBV7-2
CDR3aa: ASSQGSGRTDTQY

abundance: .
d_gene: TRBD1
len: 13
v_gene: TRBV18
CDR3aa: ASSPQGAANEKLF

abundance: few
d_gene: TRBD1
len: 13
v_gene: TRBV5-1
CDR3aa: ASSLDTGEGQPQH

abundance: .
d_gene: TRBD1
len: 16
v_gene: TRBV7-6
CDR3aa: ASSLVASLGTGGEKLF

abundance: .
d_gene: TRBD1
len: 15
v_gene: TRBV28
CDR3aa: ASSLGGGRGLHYEQY

abundance: once
d_gene: TRBD2
len: 13
v_gene: TRBV4-2
CDR3aa: ASSQETSGRYEQY

abundance: .
d_gene: .
len: 10
v_gene: TRBV29-1
CDR3aa: SVEDRDLAQY

abundance: .
d_gene: .
len: 9
v_gene: TRBV20-1
CDR3aa: SARFSYEQY

abundance: .
d_gene: .
len: 14
v_gene: TRBV6-5
CDR3aa: ASSSPEAPRDYGYT

abundance: once
d_gene: .
len: 10
v_gene: TRBV28
CDR3aa: ASKSSNQPQH

abundance: .
d_gene: TRBD2
len: 14
v_gene: TRBV5-1
CDR3aa: ASSLAASGFINEQF

abundance: .
d_gene: .
len: 8
v_gene: TRBV29-1
CDR3aa: SVDNNEQF

abundance: .
d_gene: TRBD2
len: 15
v_gene: TRBV5-1
CDR3aa: ASSSGTSGSSTDTQY

abundance: .
d_gene: .
len: 13
v_gene: TRBV28
CDR3aa: ASSLLVSITDTQY

abundance: few
d_gene: .
len: 13
v_gene: TRBV10-3
CDR3aa: AISDRGVGNQPQH

abundance: .
d_gene: TRBD1
len: 13
v_gene: TRBV7-9
CDR3aa: ASSKRQGAIEKLF

abundance: .
d_gene: .
len: 13
v_gene: TRBV2
CDR3aa: ASNPGLEGNQPQH

abundance: .
d_gene: .
len: 14
v_gene: TRBV18
CDR3aa: ASSPNTARNYNEQF

abundance: .
d_gene: .
len: 9
v_gene: TRBV7-9
CDR3aa: ASSPRVGYT

abundance: .
d_gene: TRBD1
len: 12
v_gene: TRBV10-3
CDR3aa: AIKIRDRGDEQY

abundance: .
d_gene: .
len: 14
v_gene: TRBV5-5
CDR3aa: ASSLGAGGSSYEQY

abundance: .
d_gene: .
len: 11
v_gene: TRBV12-3/TRBV12-4
CDR3aa: ASSRLRGHEQY

abundance: .
d_gene: TRBD2
len: 14
v_gene: TRBV11-1
CDR3aa: ASSPTSGGKYNEQF

abundance: .
d_gene: .
len: 13
v_gene: TRBV4-1
CDR3aa: ASSLGQGSNEKLF

abundance: .
d_gene: .
len: 12
v_gene: TRBV28
CDR3aa: ASSSPPENTEAF

abundance: .
d_gene: .
len: 10
v_gene: TRBV30
CDR3aa: AWSINTDTQY

abundance: .
d_gene: .
len: 15
v_gene: TRBV19
CDR3aa: ASSPRQGGYSGNTIY

abundance: once
d_gene: TRBD2
len: 12
v_gene: TRBV6-5
CDR3aa: ASRAGRVTYEQY

abundance: .
d_gene: TRBD1
len: 12
v_gene: TRBV28
CDR3aa: ASSSPGTAGGYT

abundance: .
d_gene: TRBD1
len: 11
v_gene: TRBV7-9
CDR3aa: ASSWGQRGEAF

abundance: .
d_gene: .
len: 11
v_gene: TRBV2
CDR3aa: ASSEVEGTEAF

abundance: .
d_gene: TRBD2
len: 13
v_gene: TRBV13
CDR3aa: ASSSGLEGSYEQY

abundance: .
d_gene: .
len: 9
v_gene: TRBV28
CDR3aa: ASSLIDEAF

abundance: once
d_gene: .
len: 14
v_gene: TRBV19
CDR3aa: ASSIAQRSEYNEQF

abundance: .
d_gene: .
len: 13
v_gene: TRBV24-1
CDR3aa: ATEGGPRNTGELF